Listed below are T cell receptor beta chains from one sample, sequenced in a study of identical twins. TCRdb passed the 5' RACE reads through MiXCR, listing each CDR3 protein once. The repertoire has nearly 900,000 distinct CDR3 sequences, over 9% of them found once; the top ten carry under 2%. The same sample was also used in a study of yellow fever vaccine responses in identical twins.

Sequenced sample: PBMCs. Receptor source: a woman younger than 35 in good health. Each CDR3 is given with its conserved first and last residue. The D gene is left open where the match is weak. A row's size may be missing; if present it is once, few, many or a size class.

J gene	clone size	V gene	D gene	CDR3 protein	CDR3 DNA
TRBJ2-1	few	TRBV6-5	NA	CASSYLREQFF	TGTGCCAGCAGTTACCTCCGTGAGCAGTTCTTC
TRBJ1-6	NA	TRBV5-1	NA	CASSLAVNSPLHF	TGCGCCAGCAGCTTGGCCGTAAATTCACCCCTCCACTTT
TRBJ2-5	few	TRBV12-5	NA	CASGLDREETQYF	TGTGCTAGTGGTTTGGACAGGGAAGAGACCCAGTACTTC
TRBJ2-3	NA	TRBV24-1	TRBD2	CATSDLSTSGRTTDTQYF	TGTGCCACCAGTGACCTTTCGACTAGCGGGAGAACGACAGATACGCAGTATTTT
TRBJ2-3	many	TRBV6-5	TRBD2	CASSYGNSGDPQYF	TGTGCCAGCAGTTACGGGAATAGCGGGGACCCGCAGTATTTT
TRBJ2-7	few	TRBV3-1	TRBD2	CASSQDRSAGGIYGEQYF	TGTGCCAGCAGCCAAGACCGCTCAGCGGGAGGGATTTATGGCGAGCAGTACTTC
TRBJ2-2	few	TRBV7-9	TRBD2	CAGSGGGTGELFF	TGTGCCGGCAGCGGGGGAGGGACCGGGGAGCTGTTTTTT
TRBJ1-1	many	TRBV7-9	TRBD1	CASSFGQADPRYTEAFF	TGTGCCAGCAGCTTCGGACAGGCTGATCCGCGGTACACTGAAGCTTTCTTT
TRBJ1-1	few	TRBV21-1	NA	CARGERVNTEAFF	TGTGCCAGGGGGGAGAGGGTCAACACTGAAGCTTTCTTT
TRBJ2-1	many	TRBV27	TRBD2	CASSNLAGHYNEQFF	TGTGCCAGCAGCAACCTAGCGGGACACTACAATGAGCAGTTCTTC
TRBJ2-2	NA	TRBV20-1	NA	CSALQVGGGELFF	TGCAGTGCTTTACAGGTTGGCGGCGGGGAGCTGTTTTTT
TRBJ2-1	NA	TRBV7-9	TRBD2	CASSPGVAGPTYNEQFF	TGTGCCAGCAGCCCAGGAGTAGCGGGGCCAACCTACAATGAGCAGTTCTTC
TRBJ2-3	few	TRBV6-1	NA	CASSPGQSGLTDTQYF	TGTGCCAGCAGTCCCGGACAGTCTGGGCTCACAGATACGCAGTATTTT
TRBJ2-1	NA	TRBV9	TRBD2	CASSVGGTSASNEQFF	TGTGCCAGCAGCGTAGGTGGGACTAGCGCCAGCAATGAGCAGTTCTTC
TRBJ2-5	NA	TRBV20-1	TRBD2	CSASGLVRGTQYF	TGCAGTGCTTCCGGACTAGTCCGGGGGACCCAGTACTTC
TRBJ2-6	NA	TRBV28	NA	CAIRGGDSGANVLTF	TGTGCCATAAGAGGGGGGGACTCTGGGGCCAACGTCCTGACTTTC
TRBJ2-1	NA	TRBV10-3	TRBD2	CAIKREGRNEQFF	TGTGCCATCAAGCGGGAGGGCCGTAATGAGCAGTTCTTC
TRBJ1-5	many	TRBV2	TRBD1	CASSDGTGSGQPQHF	TGTGCCAGCAGTGACGGGACAGGGAGTGGTCAGCCCCAGCATTTT
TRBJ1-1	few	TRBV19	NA	CASSIDRVYTEAFF	TGTGCCAGTAGTATAGACAGGGTTTACACTGAAGCTTTCTTT
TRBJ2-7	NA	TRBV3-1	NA	CASSPLGQGLPYEQYF	TGTGCCAGCAGCCCTCTGGGCCAGGGCCTCCCCTACGAGCAGTACTTC
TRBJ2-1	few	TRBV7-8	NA	CASSLRWEVDNEQFF	TGTGCCAGCAGCTTACGGTGGGAGGTCGACAATGAGCAGTTCTTC
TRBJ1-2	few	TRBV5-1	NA	CASSPTRATDGYTF	TGCGCCAGCAGCCCCACGAGGGCGACGGATGGCTACACCTTC
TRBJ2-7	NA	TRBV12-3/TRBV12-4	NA	CASSLKHGLPYEQYF	TGTGCCAGCAGTTTAAAGCACGGACTGCCCTACGAGCAGTACTTC
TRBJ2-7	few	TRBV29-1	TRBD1	CSVRPGDREYEQYF	TGCAGCGTGAGGCCCGGGGACAGGGAGTACGAGCAGTACTTC
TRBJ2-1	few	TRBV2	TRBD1	CASSEARDRGRYLYNEQFF	TGTGCCAGCAGTGAAGCGAGGGACAGGGGTAGATACCTTTACAATGAGCAGTTCTTC
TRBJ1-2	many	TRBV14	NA	CASSPIVGAPGYGYTF	TGTGCCAGCAGCCCGATAGTAGGGGCACCCGGCTATGGCTACACCTTC
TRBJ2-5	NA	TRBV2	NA	CATSRWETQYF	TGTGCCACCTCGAGGTGGGAGACCCAGTACTTC
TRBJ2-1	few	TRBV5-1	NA	CASSLGGYEGVNEQFF	TGCGCCAGCAGCTTGGGCGGCTACGAGGGGGTTAATGAGCAGTTCTTC
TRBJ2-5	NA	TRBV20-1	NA	CSAMGLETQYF	TGCAGTGCTATGGGACTAGAGACCCAGTACTTC
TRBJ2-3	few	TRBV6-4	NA	CASSDQWSLVDTQYF	TGTGCCAGCAGTGACCAATGGTCGCTCGTGGATACGCAGTATTTT
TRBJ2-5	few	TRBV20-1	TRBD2	CSARPERENQETQYF	TGCAGTGCCCGCCCGGAGCGGGAGAACCAAGAGACCCAGTACTTC
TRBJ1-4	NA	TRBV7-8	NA	CASSLGRARTTNEKLFF	TGTGCCAGCAGCTTAGGGAGGGCCCGAACAACTAATGAAAAACTGTTTTTT
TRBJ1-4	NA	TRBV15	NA	CATSRDLGPGEKLFF	TGTGCCACCAGCAGAGATCTGGGACCCGGGGAAAAACTGTTTTTT
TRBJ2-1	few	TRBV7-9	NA	CASRQTNEQFF	TGTGCCAGCAGGCAGACAAATGAGCAGTTCTTC
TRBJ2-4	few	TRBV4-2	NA	CASSRRQDGTENIQYF	TGTGCCAGCAGCCGACGACAGGATGGGACGGAAAACATTCAGTACTTC
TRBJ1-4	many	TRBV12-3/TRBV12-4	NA	CASGRDMDNEKLFF	TGTGCCAGCGGCCGGGACATGGATAATGAAAAACTGTTTTTT
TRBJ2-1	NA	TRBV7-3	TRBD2	CASSLGPRTSGIGNNEQFF	TGTGCCAGCAGCTTAGGCCCGCGGACTAGCGGGATTGGAAACAATGAGCAGTTCTTC
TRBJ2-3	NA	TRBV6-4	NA	CASSTVGSTDTQYF	TGTGCCAGCAGTACCGTGGGATCCACAGATACGCAGTATTTT
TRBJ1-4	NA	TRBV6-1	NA	CASSVGTGNEKLFF	TGTGCCAGCAGTGTCGGGACCGGCAATGAAAAACTGTTTTTT
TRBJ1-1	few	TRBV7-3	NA	CASSLTRESTEAFF	TGTGCCAGCAGCTTAACGAGGGAAAGCACTGAAGCTTTCTTT
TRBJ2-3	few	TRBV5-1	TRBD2	CASSLGLGLAGGPDTQYF	TGCGCCAGCAGCTTGGGCTTGGGACTAGCGGGAGGGCCAGATACGCAGTATTTT
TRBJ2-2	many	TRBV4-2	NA	CASSQISGPTGGELFF	TGTGCCAGCAGCCAAATCTCCGGTCCCACCGGCGGGGAGCTGTTTTTT
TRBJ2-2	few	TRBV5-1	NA	CASSLEGQNTGELFF	TGCGCCAGCAGCTTGGAGGGACAGAACACCGGGGAGCTGTTTTTT
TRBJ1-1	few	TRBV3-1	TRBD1	CASTQGVGEAFF	TGTGCCAGCACCCAGGGGGTCGGTGAAGCTTTCTTT
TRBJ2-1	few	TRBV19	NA	CASMAGQPYNEQFF	TGTGCCAGTATGGCGGGTCAACCCTACAATGAGCAGTTCTTC
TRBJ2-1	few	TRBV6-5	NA	CASSYAPDSGYNEQFF	TGTGCCAGCAGTTACGCGCCAGACAGCGGCTACAACGAGCAGTTCTTC
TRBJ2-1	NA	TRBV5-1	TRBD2	CASSLLASGINYNEQFF	TGCGCCAGCAGCTTGTTAGCTAGCGGGATTAACTACAATGAGCAGTTCTTC
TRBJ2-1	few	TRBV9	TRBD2	CASSVQHSGMRNEQFF	TGTGCCAGCAGCGTACAACATAGCGGGATGCGGAATGAGCAGTTCTTC
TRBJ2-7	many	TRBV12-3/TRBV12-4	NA	CASSQGTGEQYF	TGTGCCAGCAGTCAAGGTACGGGCGAGCAGTACTTC
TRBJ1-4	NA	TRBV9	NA	CASSVGTVNEKLFF	TGTGCCAGCAGCGTAGGCACCGTTAATGAAAAACTGTTTTTT